The 18 T cell receptor beta chains below were found in one sample sequenced in a study of blood T cell repertoires in COVID-19. Libraries were prepared by immunoSEQ multiplex PCR; TCRdb keeps only in-frame clonotypes and omits some of them. The sample shows approximately 290,000 clones, approximately 85% of them seen only once. The sequencing input was PBMCs or T cells enriched from blood (not recorded which). These receptors all come from a woman aged 25 to 39 who had recovered from COVID-19.

The chain has TRBV13 and TRBJ1-2; D unclear. V shed 2 bases and J shed 2 bases, with 21 bases lying between them. The CDR3 consists of 18 residues. The germline V gene has CDR1 PRHDT and CDR2 FYEKMQ (reference sequence). The chain's CDR3 is CASSLLPLPSPGNYGYTF. CDR3 nucleotides: TGTGCCAGCAGCTTATTACCACTTCCTTCTCCGGGAAACTATGGCTACACCTTC.

The chain employs TRBV12-5 and TRBJ1-2; D remains ambiguous. CDR1 is LGHNT and CDR2 is FRNRAP in the germline V gene. The CDR3 extends over 12 amino acids. Trimming shortened V by 1 base and J by 4 bases, and 4 bases separated the two germline ends. The CDR3 DNA follows: TGTGCTAGTGGTTTGGGAGGCTATGGCTACACCTTC. Its protein is CASGLGGYGYTF.

This chain links TRBV7-2 with TRBJ1-5, with D perhaps matching TRBD1 (5 bases). With 5 bases removed from V and 2 bases from J, the gap between germline ends came to 10 bases. The V gene's germline CDR1 is SGHTA and CDR2 FQGNSA. The CDR3 has 14 residues. The CDR3 DNA reads as TGTGCCAGCAGCGCGGGGCTTGGCAATCAGCCCCAGCATTTT. Translation: CASSAGLGNQPQHF.

The chain is built from TRBV9 and TRBJ2-2; 7 positions match TRBD2. The J segment lost 5 bases and the V segment lost 3 bases, leaving 13 bases of the junction unmatched. The CDR3 extends over 17 amino acids. Germline values: CDR1 SGDLS, CDR2 YYNGEE. For the CDR3, the DNA is TGTGCCAGCAGCGCCCCAGCGGGGCCGCTGGGAACCGGGGAGCTGTTTTTT. Translated, it gives CASSAPAGPLGTGELFF.

The chain carries TRBV19 and TRBJ1-2; no clear D. Germline V gene data show CDR1 as LNHDA and CDR2 as SQIVND (reference sequence). Deletions cut 3 bases from V and 6 bases from J, with 11 bases between. The CDR3 runs to 13 residues. CDR3 nucleotides: TGTGCCAGTAGTATCCGAGTTGGTGATGGCTACACCTTC. Amino acids: CASSIRVGDGYTF.

This sequence joins TRBV5-4 and TRBJ1-4; 7 bases align to TRBD1. The length of the CDR3 is 14 residues. In germline, CDR1 is SGHNT, CDR2 YYREEE (reference sequence). V shed 1 base, J shed 7 bases, and the junction held 4 bases outside the gene matches. The CDR3 sequence is CASSLWDSGEKLFF. CDR3 sequence (DNA): TGTGCCAGCAGCTTGTGGGACAGCGGTGAAAAACTGTTTTTT.

The rearrangement uses TRBV6-6 and TRBJ1-5; possible D gene TRBD1, 6 bases. V was shortened by 4 bases and J by 9 bases, with 13 bases between the two germline ends. Germline V gives CDR1 MNHNY, CDR2 SVGAGI (reference sequence). The CDR3 extends over 13 amino acids. The CDR3 is CASSSGAMGPQHF. DNA for the CDR3: TGTGCCAGCAGTTCAGGGGCAATGGGGCCCCAGCATTTT.

The chain recombines TRBV19 with TRBJ2-1; 7 nucleotides align to TRBD2. The J segment lost 3 bases and the V segment lost 4 bases, leaving 9 bases of the junction unmatched. Germline V gene sequence: CDR1 LNHDA, CDR2 SQIVND (reference sequence). The length of the CDR3 is 16 residues. CDR3 protein: CASSTRGGRDYNEQFF. The CDR3 DNA sequence: TGTGCCAGTAGTACCCGCGGCGGGAGAGACTACAATGAGCAGTTCTTC.

J is TRBJ1-1 and V is TRBV11-3, with TRBD1 identical over 8 bases. This CDR3 spans 13 amino acids. Germline V gene data show CDR1 as SGHNT and CDR2 as YENEEA. The ends lost 5 bases at V and 5 bases at J; junction bases unmatched: 4. The CDR3 DNA follows: TGTGCCAGCAGCCCGAGACAGGGGACTGAAGCTTTCTTT. Encoded protein: CASSPRQGTEAFF. The complete variable domain, with remaining parts taken from reference TRBV11-3 and TRBJ1-1, reads EAGVVQSPRYKIIEKKQPVAFWCNPISGHNTLYWYLQNLGQGPELLIRYENEEAVDDSQLPKDRFSAERLKGVDSTLKIQPAELGDSAVYLCASSPRQGTEAFFGQGTRLTVV.

The chain employs TRBV7-3 and TRBJ2-5, with a tentative D call TRBD2 (7 bases). The CDR3 sequence is 15 residues long. CDR1 and CDR2 from the germline V gene are SGHTA and FQGTGA. V was pared by 1 base and J by 2 bases, with 11 bases between. The CDR3 is CASSLSGGRQETQYF. In DNA form, the CDR3 reads TGTGCCAGCAGCTTAAGCGGGGGCAGGCAAGAGACCCAGTACTTC. Using reference TRBV7-3 and TRBJ2-5 for the parts outside the CDR3, the full variable domain is GAGVSQTPSNKVTEKGKYVELRCDPISGHTALYWYRQSLGQGPEFLIYFQGTGAADDSGLPNDRFFAVRPEGSVSTLKIQRTERGDSAVYLCASSLSGGRQETQYFGPGTRLLVL.

The chain carries TRBV19 and TRBJ1-4, with D possibly being TRBD1 (6 bases). V was pared by 3 bases and J by 6 bases, with 26 bases between. Germline values: CDR1 LNHDA, CDR2 SQIVND (reference sequence). The CDR3 runs 19 residues. This CDR3 reads CASSMSPGLGQPLDEKLFF. CDR3 in DNA: TGTGCCAGTAGTATGTCCCCGGGGCTCGGACAGCCCCTTGATGAAAAACTGTTTTTT.

This clone was seen a few times. The chain uses TRBV19 and TRBJ1-3; unclear D gene. The germline gives CDR1 LNHDA, CDR2 SQIVND (reference sequence). CDR3 length: 15 residues. Trimming stripped 2 bases from V and 0 bases from J, with 8 bases between. The CDR3 protein is CASSIQANSGNTIYF. In nucleotides, the CDR3 is TGTGCCAGTAGTATACAGGCCAACTCTGGAAACACCATATATTTT.

The chain carries TRBV30 and TRBJ2-1; a weak D match, TRBD2 (6 bases). Germline CDR1 GTSNPN, CDR2 SVGIG (reference sequence). V lost 5 bases and J lost 8, with 22 bases in between. The CDR3 extends over 15 amino acids. The CDR3 is CAWALGTYINDEQFF. In DNA, the CDR3 is TGTGCCTGGGCGCTAGGGACTTATATCAACGATGAGCAGTTCTTC.

This rearrangement joins TRBV6-5 to TRBJ1-1; tentative D call: TRBD1 (5 bases). Per the germline V gene, CDR1 is MNHEY and CDR2 is SVGAGI. V dropped 7 bases and J dropped 7 bases, with 16 bases sitting between them. The CDR3 has 13 residues. CDR3 amino acids: CASTHRLWLEAFF. Written as DNA, the CDR3 is TGTGCCAGCACCCACAGGTTATGGCTTGAAGCTTTCTTT.

The V and J genes are TRBV28 and TRBJ2-1; possible D gene TRBD1, 5 bases. CDR3 length: 13 residues. The V end was cut by 6 bases, the J end by 9 bases, with 15 bases between. In germline, CDR1 is MDHEN, CDR2 SYDVKM. Written as DNA, the CDR3 is TGTGCCAGCAGGGGGCAAACTGACGCTGAGCAGTTCTTC. Translated: CASRGQTDAEQFF.

Here the CDR3 reads CASSPRYLTGGGNYEQYF. DNA for the CDR3: TGTGCCAGCAGTCCGCGATACTTGACAGGGGGAGGGAACTACGAGCAGTACTTC. The chain joins TRBV6-6 to TRBJ2-7; 9 bases line up with TRBD1. The germline CDR1 and CDR2 sequences are MNHNY and SVGAGI (reference sequence). The CDR3 spans 18 residues. V shed 5 bases, J shed 3 bases, and the junction held 17 bases outside the gene matches.

The chain has TRBV5-1 and TRBJ1-3; D may be TRBD1 (5 bases). The CDR3 length is 14 residues. Germline CDR1 and CDR2: SGHRS and YFSETQ. V lost 3 bases to trimming and J lost 1 base, with 8 bases between them. CDR3 loop: CASSSQGSGNTIYF. The CDR3, as DNA: TGCGCCAGCAGCTCCCAGGGATCTGGAAACACCATATATTTT.

Remarks on this clone: This CDR3 is also generated by other DNA sequences in the sample. The chain uses TRBV30 and TRBJ1-6, with 9 bases identical to TRBD1. The CDR3 covers 14 residues. Losses at the gene ends were 0 bases for V and 7 bases for J; bases not matched to a gene: 1. Germline assignment: CDR1 GTSNPN and CDR2 SVGIG (reference sequence). Here the CDR3 DNA reads TGTGCCTGGAGTGTGGGACAGGGAAATTCACCCCTCCACTTT. This encodes CAWSVGQGNSPLHF.